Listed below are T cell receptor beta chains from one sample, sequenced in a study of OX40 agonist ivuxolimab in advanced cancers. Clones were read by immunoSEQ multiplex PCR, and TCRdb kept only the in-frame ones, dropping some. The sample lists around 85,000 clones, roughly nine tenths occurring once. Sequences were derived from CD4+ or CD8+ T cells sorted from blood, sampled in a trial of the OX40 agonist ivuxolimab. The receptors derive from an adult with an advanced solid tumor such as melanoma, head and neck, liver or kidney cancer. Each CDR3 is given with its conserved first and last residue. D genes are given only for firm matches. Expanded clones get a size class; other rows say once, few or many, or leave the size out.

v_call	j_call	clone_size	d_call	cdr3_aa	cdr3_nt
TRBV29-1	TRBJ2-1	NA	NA	CSVDLSYNEQFF	TGCAGCGTTGACCTAAGCTACAATGAGCAGTTCTTC
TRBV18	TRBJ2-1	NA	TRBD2	CASSPPTGTSVYNEQFF	TGTGCCAGCTCACCACCAACCGGGACTAGCGTGTACAATGAGCAGTTCTTC
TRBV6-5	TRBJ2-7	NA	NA	CASSYSTWTEQQYF	TGTGCCAGCAGTTACTCGACTTGGACGGAGCAGCAGTACTTC
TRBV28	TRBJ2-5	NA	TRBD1	CASRQIDRAETQYF	TGTGCCAGCAGGCAAATAGACAGGGCGGAGACCCAGTACTTC
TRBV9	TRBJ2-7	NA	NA	CASSAGSQRYEQYF	TGTGCCAGCAGCGCCGGGTCTCAGCGCTACGAGCAGTACTTC
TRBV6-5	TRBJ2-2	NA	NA	CAASPATNTGELFF	TGTGCCGCCTCACCAGCTACGAACACCGGGGAGCTGTTTTTT
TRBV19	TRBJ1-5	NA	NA	CASSIDREGNQPQHF	TGTGCCAGTAGTATAGATCGAGAAGGCAATCAGCCCCAGCATTTT
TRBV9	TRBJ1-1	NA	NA	CASSVGGRTEAFF	TGTGCCAGCAGCGTAGGAGGGCGGACTGAAGCTTTCTTT
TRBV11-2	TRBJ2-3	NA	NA	CASSYHLDTQYF	TGTGCCAGCAGCTACCACCTCGATACGCAGTATTTT
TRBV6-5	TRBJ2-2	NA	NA	CASSYGGAAPGELFF	TGTGCCAGCAGTTACGGAGGAGCAGCCCCCGGGGAGCTGTTTTTT
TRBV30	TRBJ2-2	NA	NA	CASFPGLNTGELFF	TGTGCCTCTTTCCCGGGACTTAACACCGGGGAGCTGTTTTTT
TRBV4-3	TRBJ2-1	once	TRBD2	CASSQRLAGGSDYNEQFF	TGCGCCAGCAGCCAGCGACTAGCGGGAGGTTCCGACTACAATGAGCAGTTCTTC
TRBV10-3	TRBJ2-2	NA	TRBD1	CAINPGQGETGELFF	TGTGCCATCAATCCGGGACAGGGGGAAACCGGGGAGCTGTTTTTT
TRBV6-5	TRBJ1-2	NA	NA	CASSYSLIDGYTF	TGTGCCAGCAGTTACTCCTTGATAGATGGCTACACCTTC
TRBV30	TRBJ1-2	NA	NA	CAWSPTTYGYTF	TGTGCCTGGAGTCCAACGACCTATGGCTACACCTTC
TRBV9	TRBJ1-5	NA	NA	CASSVEGSSNQPQHF	TGTGCCAGCAGCGTCGAGGGTTCGAGCAATCAGCCCCAGCATTTT
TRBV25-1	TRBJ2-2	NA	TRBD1	CASGQANTGELFF	TGTGCCAGCGGACAGGCGAACACCGGGGAGCTGTTTTTT
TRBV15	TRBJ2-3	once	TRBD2	CATSREGTSGGTDTQYF	TGTGCCACCAGCAGAGAAGGGACTAGCGGGGGGACAGATACGCAGTATTTT
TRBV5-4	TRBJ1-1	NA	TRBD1	CASSYGTVSTEAFF	TGTGCCAGCAGCTATGGGACAGTCTCCACTGAAGCTTTCTTT
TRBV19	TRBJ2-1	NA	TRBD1	CASDGGQINEQFF	TGTGCCAGTGATGGGGGACAGATCAATGAGCAGTTCTTC
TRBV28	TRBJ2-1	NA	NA	CASSFRGPPSYNEQFF	TGTGCCAGCAGTTTCCGGGGCCCCCCCTCCTACAATGAGCAGTTCTTC
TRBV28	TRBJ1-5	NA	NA	CASSFSGQPQHF	TGTGCCAGCAGTTTTTCGGGTCAGCCCCAGCATTTT
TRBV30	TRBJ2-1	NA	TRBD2	CAWTPLWGREGVLSNEQFF	TGTGCCTGGACCCCCCTTTGGGGCCGGGAGGGCGTACTCTCCAATGAGCAGTTCTTC
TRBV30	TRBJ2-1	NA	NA	CAWSDSVNEQFF	TGTGCCTGGAGTGATTCGGTCAATGAGCAGTTCTTC